This entry lists 3 T cell receptor beta chains sequenced from one sample in a study of beta chain features in type 1 diabetes. The authors reverse transcribed all of the isolated RNA, so sequencing captured expressed TCRB transcripts. Repertoires were generated with immunoSEQ multiplex PCR, while TCRdb's copy carries only in-frame clones and drops some. The profile shows about 620,000 clones, around a sixth of them singletons. The sequenced sample was naive CD4+ T cells from blood. All receptors come from a man between 18 and 29 years old in good health.

The genes are TRBV19 and TRBJ2-5, with D unclear. CDR3 size: 15 residues. V lost 4 bases and J lost 11, with 23 bases in between. CDR1 is LNHDA, CDR2 SQIVND, per germline (reference sequence). Here the CDR3 reads CASSTPLGVGEEQYF. The DNA of the CDR3 is TGTGCCAGTAGTACTCCTCTTGGGGTCGGCGAAGAGCAGTACTTC.

This clone appeared a few times. J is TRBJ2-3 and V is TRBV5-4; TRBD1 matches 7 bases. The CDR3 is made up of 14 amino acids. Germline trimming cut 3 bases from V and 5 bases from J; bases unmatched to any gene: 6. CDR1 is SGHNT and CDR2 is YYREEE in the germline V gene (reference sequence). The CDR3 is CASSSQTGKDTQYF. DNA for the CDR3: TGTGCCAGCAGCTCCCAGACAGGGAAAGATACGCAGTATTTT.

This sequence joins TRBV27 and TRBJ2-1; 7 positions match TRBD2. Looked up from germline, CDR1 is MNHEY and CDR2 is SMNVEV (reference sequence). The CDR3 loop spans 16 amino acids. J was trimmed by 7 bases and V by 3 bases; bases with no gene match: 12. This CDR3 is CASSFRAGEGRNEQFF. The CDR3 DNA follows: TGTGCCAGCAGTTTTAGGGCGGGAGAGGGGCGGAATGAGCAGTTCTTC.